The sequence of this T cell receptor (beta chain) was determined in a study of blood T cells in healthy people across ages. Study-wide background: About one barcoded beta molecule per two T cells was captured by template switching.

This CDR3 comprises 15 residues. CDR1 and CDR2 from the germline V gene are SGHDT and YYEEEE. V shed 0 bases and J shed 3 bases, with 9 bases lying between them. Combining a sample-barcoded 5' primer with a J-beta primer mix, a second PCR ran for roughly 7 to 12 cycles. Tagging of each cDNA molecule was performed by a template-switch adaptor with 12 random nucleotides. TCRdb analysed the 5' RACE reads with MiXCR anew, one entry per CDR3 protein. Here the sample spans roughly 800,000 distinct CDR3 sequences, about 62% being singletons. Sequences were obtained from blood. The sequence derives from a man aged 30 to 45 in good health. This sequence joins TRBV5-6 and TRBJ1-4, with TRBD1 as a possible D gene (6 bases). The CDR3 loop reads CASSLGRTANEKLFF. The CDR3 DNA sequence: TGTGCCAGCAGCTTGGGCCGGACAGCTAATGAAAAACTGTTTTTT. The full variable domain, with the rest looked up from reference TRBV5-6 and TRBJ1-4, is DAGVTQSPTHLIKTRGQQVTLRCSPKSGHDTVSWYQQALGQGPQFIFQYYEEEERQRGNFPDRFSGHQFPNYSSELNVNALLLGDSALYLCASSLGRTANEKLFFGSGTQLSVL.